Listed below are T cell receptor beta chains from one sample, sequenced in a study of cytomegalovirus exposure and HLA in healthy donors. Data came from immunoSEQ multiplex PCR; TCRdb stores just in-frame clones and leaves some out. The sample has tens of thousands of clones; less than 80% are singletons. The source material was PBMCs. All receptors derive from a woman in her forties or fifties in good health and CMV-seropositive. CDR3s include the opening cysteine and the closing phenylalanine or tryptophan. The D gene is left open where the match is weak. A clone size is listed for some rows: how often the clone was seen (once, few, many), or a class if it is expanded.

. . TRBJ2-7 TRBV15 TGTGCCACCAGCATCATCCAGGGCTACGAGCAGTACTTC CATSIIQGYEQYF
. . TRBJ2-5 TRBV10-1 TGCGCCAGCAGTGCCCGGGAATCAGAGCAGTACTTC CASSARESEQYF
. . TRBJ2-1 TRBV11-2 TGTGCCAGCATACAATCCGTCGTCCTCGGGGAGCAGTTCTTC CASIQSVVLGEQFF
. . TRBJ1-6 TRBV13 TGTGCCAGCAGCTCCAGGCGGGGGGATTCCTATAATTCACCCCTCCACTTT CASSSRRGDSYNSPLHF
TRBD2 . TRBJ2-5 TRBV2 TGTGCCAGCAGTGACAGGTCGGGACTAGCGGGTCCCCAAGTGGAAGAGACCCAGTACTTC CASSDRSGLAGPQVEETQYF
TRBD1 . TRBJ1-6 TRBV27 TGTGCCAGCACCCTGGACAGGGATAATTCACCCCTCCACTTT CASTLDRDNSPLHF
TRBD1 . TRBJ1-3 TRBV6-1 TGTGCCAGCAGTGAATTCCCGAGGGGGACAGGGGAATTTGGTGGAAACACCATATATTTT CASSEFPRGTGEFGGNTIYF
TRBD1 once TRBJ1-4 TRBV6-1 TGTGCCAGCAGTCCGGTTCAGGGGGCCGAAAAACTGTTTTTT CASSPVQGAEKLFF
TRBD1 . TRBJ1-1 TRBV7-2 TGTGCCAGCAGCTTTCTTGGGACAGGGAATTTGGCTTTCTTT CASSFLGTGNLAFF
. . TRBJ2-1 TRBV18 TGTGCCAGCTCCCCTAACTATGGCGGGGGCGATGAGCAGTTCTTC CASSPNYGGGDEQFF
. few TRBJ2-5 TRBV5-1 TGCGCCAGCAGCTTATCAGGGTATGGGGCAGGTCAAGAGACCCAGTACTTC CASSLSGYGAGQETQYF
TRBD2 . TRBJ2-3 TRBV13 TGTGCCAGCAGCCCCCCCAGAGCGGGGGAGAAGGGCACGCAGTATTTT CASSPPRAGEKGTQYF
. . TRBJ1-5 TRBV18 TGTGCCAGCTCACAGAATCGGGACACCCCCAATCAGCCCCAGCATTTT CASSQNRDTPNQPQHF
TRBD1 . TRBJ2-1 TRBV9 TGTGCCAGCAGCGGAGGGACAGCGAATGAGCAGTTCTTC CASSGGTANEQFF
TRBD1 few TRBJ1-6 TRBV18 TGTGCCAGCTCGACACAGGGGGAAGGTAATTCACCCCTCCACTTT CASSTQGEGNSPLHF
. . TRBJ2-5 TRBV2 TGTGCCGGTTACCCTGAAGGGGTTCGGGAGACCCAGTACTTC CAGYPEGVRETQYF
. few TRBJ1-3 TRBV7-9 TGTTCCAGCATCCTAAGGGGCAGTGTCTCTGGAAACACCATATATTTT CSSILRGSVSGNTIYF
TRBD2 . TRBJ2-2 TRBV28 TGTGCCAGCAGCTCCCGGACTAGCGGGGGTATTGGGGAGCTGTTTTTT CASSSRTSGGIGELFF
TRBD1 . TRBJ2-1 TRBV28 TGTGCCAGCACCACCGGCGGGACAGGGGCCTACAATGAGCAGTTCTTC CASTTGGTGAYNEQFF
TRBD1 . TRBJ1-1 TRBV9 TGTGCCAGCAGCGTAGGGGACAGGGTGACTGAAGCTTTCTTT CASSVGDRVTEAFF
TRBD1 once TRBJ1-1 TRBV27 TGTGCCAGTCGACAGGGAAGAACCACTGAAGCTTTCTTT CASRQGRTTEAFF
. . TRBJ2-5 TRBV29-1 TGCAGCGTTGAAGTTGTCGACGGGGTCGTAGAGACCCAGTACTTC CSVEVVDGVVETQYF
TRBD1 . TRBJ1-3 TRBV19 TGTGCCAGTACCACCATTGACAGGGAACGAAACACCATATATTTT CASTTIDRERNTIYF
TRBD2 once TRBJ2-2 TRBV5-1 TGCGCCAGCAGTGGGGCGGGGGGCCGGAACACCGGGGAGCTGTTTTTT CASSGAGGRNTGELFF
. few TRBJ1-6 TRBV9 TGTGCCAGCAGCACTCAGACAGTAATCGGGTCACCCCTCCACTTT CASSTQTVIGSPLHF
TRBD1 . TRBJ1-1 TRBV4-1 TGCGCCAGCAGCCTCCGACCCACAGGGGGACAGGGAGATACTGAAGCTTTCTTT CASSLRPTGGQGDTEAFF
TRBD1 . TRBJ1-4 TRBV5-1 TGCGCCAGCAGCTTGGGGACAGGGGGCGAAAGAAAACTGTTTTTT CASSLGTGGERKLFF
. . TRBJ2-2 TRBV27 TGTGCCAGCAGAAAGACAGCTACCGGGGAGCTGTTTTTT CASRKTATGELFF
. . TRBJ2-7 TRBV10-3 TGTGCCATCAGACCCTCAGGGGTCGAGCAGTACTTC CAIRPSGVEQYF
. . TRBJ2-7 TRBV6-1 TGTGCCAGCCAGTCGTCAAACCCATCGACCTACGAGCAGTACTTC CASQSSNPSTYEQYF
TRBD1 . TRBJ2-2 TRBV7-9 TGTTCCAGCAGCTTAGAAGGGGGCGCGGCCGGGGAGCTGTTTTTT CSSSLEGGAAGELFF
. . TRBJ1-2 TRBV7-9 TGTGCCAGCAGCCCACAGACAGGCCCCGGATATGGCTACACCTTC CASSPQTGPGYGYTF
. . TRBJ1-4 TRBV9 TGTGCCAGCAGCGTAGGAAGCTATAATGAAAAACTGTTTTTT CASSVGSYNEKLFF
. . TRBJ1-3 TRBV19 TGTGCCAGTCAACTCTTCACTGGAAACACCATATATTTT CASQLFTGNTIYF
. . TRBJ2-3 TRBV5-6 TGTGCCAGCAGCTTACGGGTAGATACGCAGTATTTT CASSLRVDTQYF
TRBD2 once TRBJ2-3 TRBV11-2 TGTGCCAGCAGCTTAGAGGCGGGGGGGTTCACAGATACGCAGTATTTT CASSLEAGGFTDTQYF
. . TRBJ2-7 TRBV21-1 TGTGCCGCCCCGGACAGGGGGGACTACGAGCAGTACTTC CAAPDRGDYEQYF
TRBD1 . TRBJ1-2 TRBV6-5 TGTGCCAGCAGTCTACAGGGGGCGCAAGGCTACACCTTC CASSLQGAQGYTF
TRBD1 . TRBJ2-5 TRBV2 TGTGCCAGCAGAAGGGGGCGCGAGGAGACCCAGTACTTC CASRRGREETQYF
. once TRBJ2-3 TRBV21-1 TGTGCCAGCAGCTTAACGAGACTAGCTCGACCATCTCATACGCAGTATTTT CASSLTRLARPSHTQYF
. . TRBJ1-2 TRBV5-5 TGTGCCAGCAGCTTGACCGGGACTTTGAACTATGGCTACACCTTC CASSLTGTLNYGYTF
TRBD1 . TRBJ2-2 TRBV9 TGTGCCAGCAGCGTAGGGGACAGGGTAATTAGCACCGGGGAGCTGTTTTTT CASSVGDRVISTGELFF
. . TRBJ1-2 TRBV7-9 TGTGCCAGCAGCTTAGGAGGGATTAACTATGGCTACACCTTC CASSLGGINYGYTF
. . TRBJ2-2 TRBV6-4 TGTGCCAGCAGTGAAAGTGGCGGCAGGGTCACCGGGGAGCTGTTTTTT CASSESGGRVTGELFF
. . TRBJ2-2 TRBV4-2 TGTGCCAGCAGCCTAAACCCGGCGGGGGCTCCTGACGGGGAGCTGTTTTTT CASSLNPAGAPDGELFF
TRBD2 . TRBJ2-2 TRBV7-3 TGTGCCAGCAGCCGCCTGGGGGGGGTAATTTCCGGGGAGCTGTTTTTT CASSRLGGVISGELFF
TRBD2 . TRBJ2-1 TRBV6-1 TGTGCCAGCAGCAAGGGACTAGATCTATACAATGAGCAGTTCTTC CASSKGLDLYNEQFF
TRBD1 . TRBJ1-5 TRBV27 TGTGCCAGCAGCCCGGACAGGGGAATAGGTCAGCCCCAGCATTTT CASSPDRGIGQPQHF
. few TRBJ2-7 TRBV5-1 TGCGCCAGCAGCTTCCGGACAAACTCCTACGAGCAGTACTTC CASSFRTNSYEQYF
. . TRBJ2-5 TRBV5-1 TGCGCCAGCAATAGTCAAGAGACCCAGTACTTC CASNSQETQYF
. . TRBJ2-5 TRBV7-9 TGTTCCAGCAGCTTAGCTGAGGGGGTTAGAGAGACCCAGTACTTC CSSSLAEGVRETQYF
TRBD2 . TRBJ2-5 TRBV5-4 TGTGCCAGCAGCAAAGGACTAGCGGGGGAAGAGACCCAGTACTTC CASSKGLAGEETQYF